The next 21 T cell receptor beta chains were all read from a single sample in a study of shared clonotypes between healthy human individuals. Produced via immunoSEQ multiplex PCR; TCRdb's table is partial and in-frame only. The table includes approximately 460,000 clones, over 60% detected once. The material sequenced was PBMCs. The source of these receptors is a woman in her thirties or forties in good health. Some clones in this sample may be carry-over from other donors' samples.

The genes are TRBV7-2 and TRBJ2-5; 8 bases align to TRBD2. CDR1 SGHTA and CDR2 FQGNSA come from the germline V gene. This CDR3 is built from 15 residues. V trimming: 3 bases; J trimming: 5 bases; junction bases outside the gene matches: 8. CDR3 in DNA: TGTGCCAGCAGCTTTAGGACCGGGAGGGGGGAGACCCAGTACTTC. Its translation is CASSFRTGRGETQYF.

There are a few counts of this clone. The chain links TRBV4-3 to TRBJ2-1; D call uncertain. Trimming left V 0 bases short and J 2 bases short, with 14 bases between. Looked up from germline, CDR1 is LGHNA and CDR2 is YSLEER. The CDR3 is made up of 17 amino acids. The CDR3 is CASSQDIGEVAYNEQFF. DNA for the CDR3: TGCGCCAGCAGCCAAGATATAGGAGAGGTGGCCTACAATGAGCAGTTCTTC.

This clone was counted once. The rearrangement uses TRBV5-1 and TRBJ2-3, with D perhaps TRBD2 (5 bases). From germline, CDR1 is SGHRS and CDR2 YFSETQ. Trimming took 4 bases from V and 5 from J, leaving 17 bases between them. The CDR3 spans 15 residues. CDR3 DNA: TGCGCCAGCAGCGGAGGACTCACAGAGGTAGATACGCAGTATTTT. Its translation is CASSGGLTEVDTQYF.

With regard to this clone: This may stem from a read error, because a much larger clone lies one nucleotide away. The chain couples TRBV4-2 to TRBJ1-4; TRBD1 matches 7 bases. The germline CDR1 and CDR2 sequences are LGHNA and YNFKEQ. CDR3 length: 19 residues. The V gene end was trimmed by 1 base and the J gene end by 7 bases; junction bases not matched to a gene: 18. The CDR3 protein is CASSQGVPYTGGGGEKLFF. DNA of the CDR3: TGTGCCAGCAGCCAAGGTGTACCCTATACAGGAGGGGGCGGTGAAAAACTGTTTTTT.

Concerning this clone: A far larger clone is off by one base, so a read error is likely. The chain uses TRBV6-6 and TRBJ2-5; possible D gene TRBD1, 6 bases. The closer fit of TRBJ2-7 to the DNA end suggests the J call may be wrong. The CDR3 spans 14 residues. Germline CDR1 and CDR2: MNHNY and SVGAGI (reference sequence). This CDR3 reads CASVEHRDSYEQYF. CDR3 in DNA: TGTGCCAGCGTGGAACACAGGGACTCCTACGAGCAGTACTTC.

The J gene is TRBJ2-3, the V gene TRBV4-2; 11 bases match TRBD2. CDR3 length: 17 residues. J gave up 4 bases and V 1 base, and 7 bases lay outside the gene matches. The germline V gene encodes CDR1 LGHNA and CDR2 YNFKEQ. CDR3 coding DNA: TGTGCCAGCAGCCAAGCCCTTACTAGCGGGAGCTCAGATACGCAGTATTTT. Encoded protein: CASSQALTSGSSDTQYF.

DNA for the CDR3: TGCGCCAGCAGCTTGGAAGCGAGGCGCGTCATAAGGACTAATGAAAAACTGTTTTTT. Amino acid sequence: CASSLEARRVIRTNEKLFF. This chain links TRBV5-1 with TRBJ1-4; D remains unclear. The CDR3 covers 19 residues. The germline V gene encodes CDR1 SGHRS and CDR2 YFSETQ. V was shortened by 0 bases and J by 2 bases, with 20 bases between the two germline ends.

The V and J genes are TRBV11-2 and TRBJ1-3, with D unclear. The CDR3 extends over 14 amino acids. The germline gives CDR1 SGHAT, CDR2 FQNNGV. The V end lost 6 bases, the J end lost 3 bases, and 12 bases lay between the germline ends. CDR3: CASSRLGGGNTIYF. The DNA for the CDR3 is TGTGCCAGCAGTCGCTTGGGCGGTGGAAACACCATATATTTT.

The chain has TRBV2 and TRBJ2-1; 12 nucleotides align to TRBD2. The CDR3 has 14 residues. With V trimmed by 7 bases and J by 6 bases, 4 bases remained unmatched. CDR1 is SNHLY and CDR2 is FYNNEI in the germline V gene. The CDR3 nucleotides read TGTGCCAGCACCTCTAGCGGGAGGGCCAATGAGCAGTTCTTC. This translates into CASTSSGRANEQFF.

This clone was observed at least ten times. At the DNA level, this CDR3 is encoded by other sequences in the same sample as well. CDR3: CAWSRGASTDTQYF. The DNA of the CDR3 is TGTGCCTGGAGTAGGGGGGCCAGCACAGATACGCAGTATTTT. This chain links TRBV30 with TRBJ2-3; D may correspond to TRBD1 or TRBD2 (6 bases each). CDR1 and CDR2 from the germline V gene are GTSNPN and SVGIG (reference sequence). The ends were cut back, 2 bases at V and 0 bases at J, with 9 bases in the middle. The CDR3 is 14 residues long.

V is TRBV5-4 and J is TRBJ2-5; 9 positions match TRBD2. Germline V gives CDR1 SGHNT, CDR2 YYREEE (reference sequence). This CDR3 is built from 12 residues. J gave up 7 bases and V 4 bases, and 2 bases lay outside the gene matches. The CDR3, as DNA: TGTGCCAGCAGCCCAGCGGGGGGGACCCAGTACTTC. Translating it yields CASSPAGGTQYF.

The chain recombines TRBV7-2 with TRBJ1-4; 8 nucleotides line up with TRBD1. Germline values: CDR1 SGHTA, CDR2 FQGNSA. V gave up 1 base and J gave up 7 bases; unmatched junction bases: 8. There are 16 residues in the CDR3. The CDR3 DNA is TGTGCCAGCAGCTTAGGGAGCGGACAGGGCTTTGAAAAACTGTTTTTT. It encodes CASSLGSGQGFEKLFF.

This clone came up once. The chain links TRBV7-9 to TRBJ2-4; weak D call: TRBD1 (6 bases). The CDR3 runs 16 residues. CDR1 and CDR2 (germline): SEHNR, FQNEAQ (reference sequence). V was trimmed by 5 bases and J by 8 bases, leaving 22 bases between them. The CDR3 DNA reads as TGTGCCAGCAGCGCAGGGTCCCGGCAGGGGAAGGACATTCAGTACTTC. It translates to CASSAGSRQGKDIQYF.

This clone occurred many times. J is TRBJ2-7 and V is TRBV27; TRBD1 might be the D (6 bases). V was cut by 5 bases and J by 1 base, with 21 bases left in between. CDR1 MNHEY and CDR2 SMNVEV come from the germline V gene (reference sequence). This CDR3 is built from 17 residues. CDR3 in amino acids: CASSTFGGRGNSYEQYF. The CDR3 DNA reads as TGTGCCAGCAGTACCTTCGGTGGCAGGGGCAATTCCTACGAGCAGTACTTC.

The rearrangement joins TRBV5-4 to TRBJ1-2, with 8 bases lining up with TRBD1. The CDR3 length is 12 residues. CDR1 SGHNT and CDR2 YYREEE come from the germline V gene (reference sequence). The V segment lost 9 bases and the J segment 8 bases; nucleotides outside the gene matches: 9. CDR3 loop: CATNQGAGGYTF. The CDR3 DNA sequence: TGTGCCACCAACCAGGGGGCAGGGGGCTACACCTTC. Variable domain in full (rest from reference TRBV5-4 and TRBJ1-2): ETGVTQSPTHLIKTRGQQVTLRCSSQSGHNTVSWYQQALGQGPQFIFQYYREEENGRGNFPPRFSGLQFPNYSSELNVNALELDDSALYLCATNQGAGGYTFGSGTRLTVV.

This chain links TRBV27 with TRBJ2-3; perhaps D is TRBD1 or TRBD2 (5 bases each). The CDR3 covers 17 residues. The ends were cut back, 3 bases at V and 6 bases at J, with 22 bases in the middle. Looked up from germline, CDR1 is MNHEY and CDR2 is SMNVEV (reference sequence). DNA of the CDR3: TGTGCCAGCAGTTTCACCGGGACCCACCGGGTACGGGATACGCAGTATTTT. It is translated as CASSFTGTHRVRDTQYF.

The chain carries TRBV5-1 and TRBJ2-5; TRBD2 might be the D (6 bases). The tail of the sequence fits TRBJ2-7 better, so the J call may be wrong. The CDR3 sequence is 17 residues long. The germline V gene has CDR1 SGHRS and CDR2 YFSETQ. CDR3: CASVAQRVTGRKYEQYF. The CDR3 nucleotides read TGCGCCAGCGTCGCCCAGCGGGTCACGGGGAGAAAGTACGAGCAGTACTTC.

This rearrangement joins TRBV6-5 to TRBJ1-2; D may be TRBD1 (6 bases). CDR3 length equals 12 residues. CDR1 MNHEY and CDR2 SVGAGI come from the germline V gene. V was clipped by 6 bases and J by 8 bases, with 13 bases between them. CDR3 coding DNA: TGTGCCAGCAGGGAGGACAGTGTCGGCTACACCTTC. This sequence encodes CASREDSVGYTF.

CDR3 region: CASSPWGRTSTDTQYF. CDR3 DNA: TGTGCCAGCAGCCCTTGGGGGAGGACCAGCACAGATACGCAGTATTTT. The chain employs TRBV9 and TRBJ2-3, with a possible D match to TRBD2 (6 bases). Germline CDR1 reads SGDLS; CDR2 reads YYNGEE. The V end was cut by 4 bases, the J end by 0 bases, with 15 bases between. The CDR3 has 16 residues. Filled out from reference TRBV9 and TRBJ2-3, the complete variable domain reads DSGVTQTPKHLITATGQRVTLRCSPRSGDLSVYWYQQSLDQGLQFLIQYYNGEERAKGNILERFSAQQFPDLHSELNLSSLELGDSALYFCASSPWGRTSTDTQYFGPGTRLTVL.

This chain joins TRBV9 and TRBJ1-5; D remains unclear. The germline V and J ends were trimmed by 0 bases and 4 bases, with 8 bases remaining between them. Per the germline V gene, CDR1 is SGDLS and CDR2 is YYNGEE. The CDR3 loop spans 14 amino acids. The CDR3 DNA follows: TGTGCCAGCAGCGTAGCAATGGATAATCAGCCCCAGCATTTT. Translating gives CASSVAMDNQPQHF.

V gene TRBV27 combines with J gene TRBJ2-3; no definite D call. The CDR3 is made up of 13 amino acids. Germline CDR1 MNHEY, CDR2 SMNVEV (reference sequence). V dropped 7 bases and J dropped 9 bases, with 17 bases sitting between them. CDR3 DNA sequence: TGTGCCAGCACAAGGTGCCACGGTGACACGCAGTATTTT. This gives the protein CASTRCHGDTQYF.